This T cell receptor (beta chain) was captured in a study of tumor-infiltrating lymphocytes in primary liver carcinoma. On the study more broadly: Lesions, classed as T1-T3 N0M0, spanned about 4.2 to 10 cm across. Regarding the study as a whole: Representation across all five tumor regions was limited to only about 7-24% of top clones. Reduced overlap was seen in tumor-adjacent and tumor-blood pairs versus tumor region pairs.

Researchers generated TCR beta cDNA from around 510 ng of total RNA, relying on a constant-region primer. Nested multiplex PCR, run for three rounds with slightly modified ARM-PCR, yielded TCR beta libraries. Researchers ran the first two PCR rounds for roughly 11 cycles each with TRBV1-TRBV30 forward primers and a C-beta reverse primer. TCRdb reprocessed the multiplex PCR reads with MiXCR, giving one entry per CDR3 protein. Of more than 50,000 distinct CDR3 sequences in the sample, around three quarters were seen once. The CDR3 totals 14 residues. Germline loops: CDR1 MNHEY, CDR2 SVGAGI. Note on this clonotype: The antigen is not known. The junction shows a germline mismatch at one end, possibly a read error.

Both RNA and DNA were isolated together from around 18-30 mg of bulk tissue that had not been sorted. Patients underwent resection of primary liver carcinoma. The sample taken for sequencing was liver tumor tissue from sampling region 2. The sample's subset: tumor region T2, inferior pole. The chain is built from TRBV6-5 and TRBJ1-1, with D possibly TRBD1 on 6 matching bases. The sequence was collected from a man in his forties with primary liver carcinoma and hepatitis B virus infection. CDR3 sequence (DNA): TGTGCCAGCAGTTACGGGGGGGCGAACATTGAAGCTTTCTTT. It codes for CASSYGGANIEAFF.